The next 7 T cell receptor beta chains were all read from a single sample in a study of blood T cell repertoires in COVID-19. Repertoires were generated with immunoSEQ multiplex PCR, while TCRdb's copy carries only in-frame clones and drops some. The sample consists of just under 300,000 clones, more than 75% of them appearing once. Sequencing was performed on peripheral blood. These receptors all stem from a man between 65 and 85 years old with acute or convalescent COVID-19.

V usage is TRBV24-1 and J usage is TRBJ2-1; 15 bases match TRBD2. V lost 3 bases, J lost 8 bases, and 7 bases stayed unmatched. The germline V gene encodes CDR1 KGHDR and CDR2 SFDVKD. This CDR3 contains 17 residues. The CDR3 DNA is TGTGCCACCAGTGATCCGGGACTAGCGGGAGGCTCTGATGAGCAGTTCTTC. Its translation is CATSDPGLAGGSDEQFF.

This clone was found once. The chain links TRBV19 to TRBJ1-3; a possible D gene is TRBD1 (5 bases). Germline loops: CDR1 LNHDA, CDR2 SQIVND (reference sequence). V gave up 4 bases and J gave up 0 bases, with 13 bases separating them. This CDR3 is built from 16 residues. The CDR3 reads CASSRISGASGNTIYF. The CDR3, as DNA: TGTGCCAGTAGTAGAATCAGTGGGGCCTCTGGAAACACCATATATTTT.

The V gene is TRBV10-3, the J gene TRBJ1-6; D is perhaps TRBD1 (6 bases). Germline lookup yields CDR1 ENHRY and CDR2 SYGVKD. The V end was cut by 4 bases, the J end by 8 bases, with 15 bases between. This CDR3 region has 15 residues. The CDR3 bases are TGTGCCATCAGTGCCATACAGGGATCGGATTCACCCCTCCACTTT. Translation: CAISAIQGSDSPLHF.

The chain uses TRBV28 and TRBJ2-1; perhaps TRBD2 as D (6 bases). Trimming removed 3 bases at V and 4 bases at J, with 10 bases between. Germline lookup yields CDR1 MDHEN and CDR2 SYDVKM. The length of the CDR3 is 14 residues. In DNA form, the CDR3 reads TGTGCCAGCAGTTTGATGGGGGGTTACAATGAGCAGTTCTTC. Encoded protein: CASSLMGGYNEQFF.

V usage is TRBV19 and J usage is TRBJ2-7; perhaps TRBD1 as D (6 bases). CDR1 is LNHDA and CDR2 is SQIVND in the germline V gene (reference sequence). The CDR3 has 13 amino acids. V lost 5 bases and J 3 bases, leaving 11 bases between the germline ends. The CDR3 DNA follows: TGTGCCAGTAGTCCGAACAGGGTCTACGAGCAGTACTTC. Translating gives CASSPNRVYEQYF. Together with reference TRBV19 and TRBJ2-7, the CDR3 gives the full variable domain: DGGITQSPKYLFRKEGQNVTLSCEQNLNHDAMYWYRQDPGQGLRLIYYSQIVNDFQKGDIAEGYSVSREKKESFPLTVTSAQKNPTAFYLCASSPNRVYEQYFGPGTRLTVT.

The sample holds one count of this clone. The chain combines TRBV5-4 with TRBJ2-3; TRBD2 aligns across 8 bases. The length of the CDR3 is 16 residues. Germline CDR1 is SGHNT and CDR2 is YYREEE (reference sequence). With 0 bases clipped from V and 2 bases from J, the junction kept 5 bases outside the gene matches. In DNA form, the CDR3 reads TGTGCCAGCAGCTTGGTAGGCGGGGGGCACACAGATACGCAGTATTTT. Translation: CASSLVGGGHTDTQYF.

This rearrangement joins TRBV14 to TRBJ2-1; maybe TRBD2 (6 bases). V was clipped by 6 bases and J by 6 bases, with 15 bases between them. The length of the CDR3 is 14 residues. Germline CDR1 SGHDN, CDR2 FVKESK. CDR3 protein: CASSAYGTPNEQFF. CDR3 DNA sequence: TGTGCCAGCAGTGCTTACGGGACTCCCAATGAGCAGTTCTTC.